This T cell receptor beta chain stems from a study of OX40 agonist ivuxolimab in advanced cancers. Germline V CDR1 and CDR2: LGHNA, YNFKEQ. The CDR3 consists of 16 residues. V was clipped by 4 bases and J by 2 bases, with 17 bases between them. Sequencing was performed with immunoSEQ multiplex PCR; in TCRdb, only in-frame clones are kept and a portion is missing. The table records roughly 100,000 clones, 80% to 90% of them present only once. The sequence came from an adult with an advanced solid tumor such as melanoma, head and neck, liver or kidney cancer. The sequenced sample was CD4+ or CD8+ T cells sorted from blood, obtained in a trial of the OX40 agonist ivuxolimab. The rearrangement uses TRBV4-2 and TRBJ1-1; D perhaps matches TRBD1 (6 bases). The CDR3 sequence: CASSLGGARGNTEAFF. DNA of the CDR3: TGTGCCAGCAGCCTCGGGGGGGCCCGCGGTAACACTGAAGCTTTCTTT.